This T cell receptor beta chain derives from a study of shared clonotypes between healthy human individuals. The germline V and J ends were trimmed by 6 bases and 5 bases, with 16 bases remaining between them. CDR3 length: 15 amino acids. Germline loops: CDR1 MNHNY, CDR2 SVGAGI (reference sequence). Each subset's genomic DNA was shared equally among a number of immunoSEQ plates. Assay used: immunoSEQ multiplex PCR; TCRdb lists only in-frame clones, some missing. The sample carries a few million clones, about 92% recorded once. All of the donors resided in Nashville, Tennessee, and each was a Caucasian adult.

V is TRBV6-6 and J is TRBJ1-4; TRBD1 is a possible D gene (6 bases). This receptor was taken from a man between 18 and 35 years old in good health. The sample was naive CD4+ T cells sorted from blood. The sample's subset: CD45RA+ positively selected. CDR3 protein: CASRERRTDNEKLFF. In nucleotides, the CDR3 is TGTGCCAGCAGGGAGAGGCGGACAGACAATGAAAAACTGTTTTTT.